This is a list of T cell receptor beta chains from one sample in a study of blood T cell repertoires in COVID-19. TCRdb's copy holds only in-frame clones and misses some; the assay was immunoSEQ multiplex PCR. Among about 15,000 clones, about 89% were seen once, and the ten largest hold roughly 26%. The sample comprised peripheral blood. The receptor set was obtained from a man aged 55-75 years with acute or convalescent COVID-19. Each CDR3 is given with its conserved first and last residue. Fields, in order: V gene, CDR3 protein.

TRBV6-1	CASSERDSPTYEQYF
TRBV2	CASSVGENTEAFF
TRBV6-2/TRBV6-3	CASSFRAQVNTIYF
TRBV6-1	CASSAWTGTYSNQPQHF
TRBV5-1	CASSLAGGVEAFF
TRBV5-4	CASSLEASKHNEQFF
TRBV25-1	CASQLSHEQFF
TRBV21-1	CASSNRDRGQNTEAFF
TRBV5-4	CASSLGLGAKSPLHF
TRBV5-4	CASSSGGGGNEQFF
TRBV2	CASSERVSNQPQHF
TRBV6-6	CASSSPFGESNYGYTF
TRBV6-6	CASRETEFDEQFF
TRBV14	CASSQVQTYGYTF
TRBV5-4	CASSPLTSGTYNEQFF
TRBV5-4	CASSLPLAGDHYTDTQYF
TRBV18	CASSQTGGDIEAFF
TRBV5-6	CASSSPEGVYEQYF
TRBV6-5	CASSQGWRNIQYF
TRBV28	CASSYSPGRAYEQYF
TRBV9	CASSVVTTGSPLHF
TRBV5-1	CASSQTPLAGSSYNEQFF
TRBV6-1	CASSEPGRGNSPLHF
TRBV7-2	CASSLAAASGRAVAYEQYF
TRBV11-2	CASSAGTGGGYTF
TRBV6-2/TRBV6-3	CASSQQLNYGYTF
TRBV10-3	CAISDLAGEDAGELFF
TRBV5-8	CASSRKTGRSNQPQHF
TRBV11-2	CASSYNRVQETQYF
TRBV5-1	CASSLRGSPRETEAFF
TRBV6-5	CASSYRGGSAYEQYF